The source of this T cell receptor (beta chain) is a study of blood T cell repertoires in COVID-19. Looked up from germline, CDR1 is MNHEY and CDR2 is SMNVEV (reference sequence). Trimming took off 3 bases at V and 4 bases at J, with 3 bases between the two ends. CDR3 size: 12 residues. A single count supports this clone. How the authors handled the data: Estimation of nucleated cell counts relied on the amplification of reference gene primers. Only in-frame clones appear in the TCRdb table, and some are missing; sequencing was by immunoSEQ multiplex PCR. V, J and clone size reflect that table, while D and trimming were determined from the DNA. The table has 350,000 to 400,000 clones, approximately 90% seen once.

Material: PBMCs or T cells enriched from blood (not recorded which). The TCR comes from a woman in her 40s who had been exposed to COVID-19. V and J are TRBV27 and TRBJ1-4, with D unclear. CDR3 region: CASSFLNEKLFF. CDR3 in DNA: TGTGCCAGCAGTTTCCTTAATGAAAAACTGTTTTTT.